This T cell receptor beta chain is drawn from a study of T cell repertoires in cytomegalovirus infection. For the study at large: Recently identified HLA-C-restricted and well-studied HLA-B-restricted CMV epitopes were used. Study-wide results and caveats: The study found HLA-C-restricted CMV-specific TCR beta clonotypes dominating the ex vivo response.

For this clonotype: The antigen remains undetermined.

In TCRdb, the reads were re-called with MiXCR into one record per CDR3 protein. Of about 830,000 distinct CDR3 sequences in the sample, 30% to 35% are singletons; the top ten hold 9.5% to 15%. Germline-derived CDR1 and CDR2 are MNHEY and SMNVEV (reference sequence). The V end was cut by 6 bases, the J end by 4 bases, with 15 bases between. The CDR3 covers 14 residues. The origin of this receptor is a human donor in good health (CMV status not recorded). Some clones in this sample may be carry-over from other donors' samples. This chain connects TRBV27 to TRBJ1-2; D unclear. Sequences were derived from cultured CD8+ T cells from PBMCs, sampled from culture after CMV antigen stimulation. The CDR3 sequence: CASSPVGSSYGYTF. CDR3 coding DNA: TGTGCCAGCAGCCCAGTCGGATCCTCCTATGGCTACACCTTC.